This T cell receptor beta chain stems from a study of regulatory T cells in long-lasting Graves disease. Study context: Patients newly diagnosed with Graves' had been on antithyroid drugs for under 3 months.

This clonotype was counted at least ten times. Regarding time point: newly diagnosed GD, antithyroid drugs for less than 3 months. The TCR library was made from RNA that had been extracted from PBMCs in TRIzol. Roughly 10 milliliters of peripheral blood were taken and placed in EDTA tubes. The authors built TCR beta libraries using iRepertoire HTBI primers and Arm-PCR of CDR3 regions. Each CDR3 protein gets one entry after TCRdb re-called the multiplex PCR reads with MiXCR. The table records roughly 430,000 distinct CDR3 sequences, around 17% of them present only once. These data also featured in a second study, about T cells in Graves' hyperthyroidism and ophthalmopathy. That work contributes: Stable hyperthyroidism was told apart from ophthalmopathy by a model built on 13 V-J features.

This receptor was identified in a woman aged 30 to 39 with Graves disease. The sequenced sample was peripheral blood mononuclear cells (PBMCs), obtained at new diagnosis, from a patient treated with antithyroid drugs.

The CDR3 sequence: CASSLFTGGSYNEQFF. Written as DNA, the CDR3 is TGTGCCAGCAGTTTATTCACAGGGGGATCCTACAATGAGCAGTTCTTC. This rearrangement joins TRBV28 to TRBJ2-1; 8 bases match TRBD1. The CDR3 consists of 16 residues. CDR1 and CDR2 from the germline V gene are MDHEN and SYDVKM. After removal of 1 base from V and 1 base from J, the junction contained 3 bases not matched to a gene.